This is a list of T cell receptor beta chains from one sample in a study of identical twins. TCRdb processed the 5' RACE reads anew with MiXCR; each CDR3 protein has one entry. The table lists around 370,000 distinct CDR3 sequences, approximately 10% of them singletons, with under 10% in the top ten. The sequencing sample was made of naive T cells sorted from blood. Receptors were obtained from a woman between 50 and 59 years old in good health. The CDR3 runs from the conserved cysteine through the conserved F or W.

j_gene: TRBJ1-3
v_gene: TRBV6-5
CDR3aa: CASRPPGLLNTIYF

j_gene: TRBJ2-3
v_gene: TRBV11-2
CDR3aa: CASSLNRGLPPGQGTTDTQYF

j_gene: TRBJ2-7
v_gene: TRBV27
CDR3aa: CASSETGTTYEQYF

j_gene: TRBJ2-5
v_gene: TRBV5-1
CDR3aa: CASSAGTSGRVETQYF

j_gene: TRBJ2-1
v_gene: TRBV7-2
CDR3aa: CASSVQGLFSYNEQFF

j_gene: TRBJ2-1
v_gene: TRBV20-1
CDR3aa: CSASSYIDEQFF

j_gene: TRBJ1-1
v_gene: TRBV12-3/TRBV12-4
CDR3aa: CASSFVRYTEAFF

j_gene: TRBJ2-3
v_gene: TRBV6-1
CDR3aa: CASSEGPRGMADTQYF

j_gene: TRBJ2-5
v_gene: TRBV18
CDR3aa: CASSPGDIHQETQYF

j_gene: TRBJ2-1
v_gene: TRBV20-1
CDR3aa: CSAARGLGYNEQFF

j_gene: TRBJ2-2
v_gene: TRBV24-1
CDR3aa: CATSERLAGGVGELFF

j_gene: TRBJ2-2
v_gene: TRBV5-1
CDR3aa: CASSLRTGNTGELFF

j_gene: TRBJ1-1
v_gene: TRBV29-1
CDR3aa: CSADGYTEAFF

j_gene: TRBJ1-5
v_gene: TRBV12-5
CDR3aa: CASGWTAVNQPQHF

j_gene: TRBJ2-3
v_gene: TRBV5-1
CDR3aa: CASGGLADTDTQYF

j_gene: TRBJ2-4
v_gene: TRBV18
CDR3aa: CASSPLQDRGLQYF

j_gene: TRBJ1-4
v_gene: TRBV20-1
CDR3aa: CSATKGATNEKLFF

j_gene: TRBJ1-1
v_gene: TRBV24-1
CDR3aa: CATSPPGRGAEAFF

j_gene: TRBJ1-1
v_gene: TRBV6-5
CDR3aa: CASSYWESNTEAFF

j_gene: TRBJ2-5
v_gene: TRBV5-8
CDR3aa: CASSSGLAGAQETQYF

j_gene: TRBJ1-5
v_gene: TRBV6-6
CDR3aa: CASAILSYQPQHF

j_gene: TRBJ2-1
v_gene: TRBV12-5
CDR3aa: CASGLPPPGFVPLAYNEQFF

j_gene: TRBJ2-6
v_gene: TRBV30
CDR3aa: CAWTLRGTGANVLTF

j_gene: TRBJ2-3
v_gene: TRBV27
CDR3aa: CASRPQGYTDTQYF

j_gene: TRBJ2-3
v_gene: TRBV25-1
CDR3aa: CASSGGLAGEGTTDTQYF

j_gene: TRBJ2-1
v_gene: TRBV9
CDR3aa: CASSVGTSGNNEQFF

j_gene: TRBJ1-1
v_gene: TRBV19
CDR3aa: CASSSKRNTEAFF

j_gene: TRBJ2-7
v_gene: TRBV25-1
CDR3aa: CASRGGASYEQYF

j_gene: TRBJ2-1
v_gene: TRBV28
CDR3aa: CASSFSHYNEQFF

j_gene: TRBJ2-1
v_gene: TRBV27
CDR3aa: CASSTLLGQRSYNEQFF

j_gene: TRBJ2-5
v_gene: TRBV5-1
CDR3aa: CASSLTGGGLETQYF

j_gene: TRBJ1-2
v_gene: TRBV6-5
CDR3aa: CASSPGTYYGYTF

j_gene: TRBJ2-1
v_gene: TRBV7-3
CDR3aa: CASSLTNVGNEQFF

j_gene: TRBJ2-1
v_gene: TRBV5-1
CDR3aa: CASSKLAGEHNEQFF

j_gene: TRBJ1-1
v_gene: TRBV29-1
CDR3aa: CSVEGPFRDGTEAFF

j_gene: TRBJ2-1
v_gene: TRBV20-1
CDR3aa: CSAQRQRDYNEQFF